This T cell receptor (beta chain) originates from a study of shared clonotypes between healthy human individuals. As defined, naive CD8 cells were CD45RO-negative and positively selected for CCR7, with terminally differentiated effector memory CD45RA+ cells excluded. Original handling: Sequence data from immunoSEQ were junction-only and lacked quality scores; consequently, filtering differed. The data were produced by immunoSEQ multiplex PCR, yet TCRdb's version contains in-frame clones alone and is incomplete. V, J and clone size are those of that table, while D and trimming were read from the DNA. The sample contains some 2 million clones, approximately 95% of which appear only once. With respect to this clone: Other DNA sequences from this sample encode an identical CDR3 as well.

The germline V and J ends were trimmed by 1 base and 0 bases, with 4 bases remaining between them. Looked up from germline, CDR1 is SGHRS and CDR2 is YFSETQ. This CDR3 is built from 13 residues. The chain uses TRBV5-1 and TRBJ1-1; D is ambiguous. The source is a man aged 18 to 30 in good health. The sample consisted of naive CD8+ T cells sorted from blood. The CDR3: CASSLSMNTEAFF. The DNA of the CDR3 is TGCGCCAGCAGCTTGTCGATGAACACTGAAGCTTTCTTT.